This TCR beta chain was found in a study of blood T cell repertoires in COVID-19. Germline loops: CDR1 SGHRS, CDR2 YFSETQ. After removal of 3 bases from V and 4 bases from J, the junction contained 7 bases not matched to a gene. The CDR3 is 15 residues long. Sequencing used immunoSEQ multiplex PCR; TCRdb keeps in-frame clones, though not all of them. The sample lists some 70,000 clones, around 74% seen once, with about 15% in the top ten. The receptor was derived from a man in his 60s with COVID-19, enrolled during active disease. The genes are TRBV5-1 and TRBJ1-3; 7 bases align to TRBD1. Sequencing was done on a sample of peripheral blood. The CDR3 DNA reads TGCGCCAGCAGCTCGACAGGGAACTCAGGAAACACCATATATTTT. This codes for CASSSTGNSGNTIYF. Supplemented by reference TRBV5-1 and TRBJ1-3, the full variable domain reads KAGVTQTPRYLIKTRGQQVTLSCSPISGHRSVSWYQQTPGQGLQFLFEYFSETQRNKGNFPGRFSGRQFSNSRSEMNVSTLELGDSALYLCASSSTGNSGNTIYFGEGSWLTVV.